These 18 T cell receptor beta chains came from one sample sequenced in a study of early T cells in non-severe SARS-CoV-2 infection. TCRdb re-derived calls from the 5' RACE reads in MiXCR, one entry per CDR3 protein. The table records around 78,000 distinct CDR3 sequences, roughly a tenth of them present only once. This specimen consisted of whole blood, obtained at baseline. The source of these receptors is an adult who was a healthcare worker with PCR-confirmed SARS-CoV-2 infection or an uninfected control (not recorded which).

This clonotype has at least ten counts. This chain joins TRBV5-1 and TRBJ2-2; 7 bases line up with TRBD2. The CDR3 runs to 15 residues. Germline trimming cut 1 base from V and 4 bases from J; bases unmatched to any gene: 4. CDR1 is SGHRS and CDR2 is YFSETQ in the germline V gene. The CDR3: CASSLRLAGTGELFF. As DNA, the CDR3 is TGCGCCAGCAGCTTGCGACTAGCCGGCACCGGGGAGCTGTTTTTT.

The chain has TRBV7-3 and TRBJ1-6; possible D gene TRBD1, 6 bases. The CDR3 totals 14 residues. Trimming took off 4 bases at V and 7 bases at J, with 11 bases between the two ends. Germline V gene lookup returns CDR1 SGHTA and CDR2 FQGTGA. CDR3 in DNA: TGTGCCAGCAGCTCGCGGACAGAGAATTCACCCCTCCACTTT. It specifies CASSSRTENSPLHF.

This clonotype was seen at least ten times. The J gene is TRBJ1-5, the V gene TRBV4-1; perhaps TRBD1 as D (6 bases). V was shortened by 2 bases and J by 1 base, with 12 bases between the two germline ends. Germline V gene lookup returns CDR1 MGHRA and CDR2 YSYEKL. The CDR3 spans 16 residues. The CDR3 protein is CASSQSQGGSNQPQHF. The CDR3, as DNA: TGCGCCAGCAGCCAATCACAGGGAGGGAGCAATCAGCCCCAGCATTTT.

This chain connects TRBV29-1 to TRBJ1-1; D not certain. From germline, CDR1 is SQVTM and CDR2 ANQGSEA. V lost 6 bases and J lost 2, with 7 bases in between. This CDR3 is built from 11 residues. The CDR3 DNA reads TGCAGCGTATCCCCAAACACTGAAGCTTTCTTT. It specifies CSVSPNTEAFF.

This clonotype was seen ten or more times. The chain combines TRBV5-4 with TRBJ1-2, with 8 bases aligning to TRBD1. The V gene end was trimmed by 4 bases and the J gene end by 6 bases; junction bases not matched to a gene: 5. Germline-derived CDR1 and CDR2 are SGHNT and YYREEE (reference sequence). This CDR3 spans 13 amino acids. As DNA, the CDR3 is TGTGCCAGCAGCCCGGACAGGGTGAATGGCTACACCTTC. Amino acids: CASSPDRVNGYTF. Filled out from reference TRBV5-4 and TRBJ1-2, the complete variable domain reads ETGVTQSPTHLIKTRGQQVTLRCSSQSGHNTVSWYQQALGQGPQFIFQYYREEENGRGNFPPRFSGLQFPNYSSELNVNALELDDSALYLCASSPDRVNGYTFGSGTRLTVV.

The DNA of the CDR3 is TGTGCCAGCAGCCGACCCGAGGACAGCTTGAACACTGAAGCTTTCTTT. It is translated as CASSRPEDSLNTEAFF. The chain employs TRBV11-2 and TRBJ1-1, with D perhaps TRBD1 (6 bases). The CDR3 covers 16 residues. From germline, CDR1 is SGHAT and CDR2 FQNNGV. V was trimmed by 5 bases and J by 0 bases, leaving 16 bases between them.

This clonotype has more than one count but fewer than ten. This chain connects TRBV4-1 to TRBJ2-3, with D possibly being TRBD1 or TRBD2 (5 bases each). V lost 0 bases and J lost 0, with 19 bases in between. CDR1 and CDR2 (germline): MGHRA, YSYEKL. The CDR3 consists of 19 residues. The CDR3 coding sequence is TGCGCCAGCAGCCAAGACCGGGGCGGGTTTGAATTCAGCACAGATACGCAGTATTTT. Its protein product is CASSQDRGGFEFSTDTQYF.

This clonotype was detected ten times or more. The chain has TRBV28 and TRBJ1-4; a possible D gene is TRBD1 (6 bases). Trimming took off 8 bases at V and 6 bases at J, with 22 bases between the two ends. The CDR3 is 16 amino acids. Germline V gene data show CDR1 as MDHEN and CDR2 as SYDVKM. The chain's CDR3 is CASGPATGRTDEKLFF. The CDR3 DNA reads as TGTGCCAGCGGACCCGCAACAGGGAGGACGGATGAAAAACTGTTTTTT.

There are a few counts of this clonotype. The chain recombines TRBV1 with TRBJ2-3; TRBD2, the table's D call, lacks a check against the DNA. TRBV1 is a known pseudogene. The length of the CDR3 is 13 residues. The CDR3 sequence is CTGQLREADTQYF. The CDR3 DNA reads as TGCACTGGGCAATTAAGGGAGGCAGATACGCAGTATTTT.

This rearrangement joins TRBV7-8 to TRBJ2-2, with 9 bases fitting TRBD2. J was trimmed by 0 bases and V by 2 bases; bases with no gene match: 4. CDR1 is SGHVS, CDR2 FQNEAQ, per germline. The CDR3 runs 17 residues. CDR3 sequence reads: CASSLNSGGANTGELFF. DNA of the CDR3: TGTGCCAGCAGCTTAAATAGCGGGGGAGCGAACACCGGGGAGCTGTTTTTT.

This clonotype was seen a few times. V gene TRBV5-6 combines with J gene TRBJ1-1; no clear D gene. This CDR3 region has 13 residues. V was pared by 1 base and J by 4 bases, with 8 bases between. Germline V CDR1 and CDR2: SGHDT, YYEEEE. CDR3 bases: TGTGCCAGCAGCTTGACCGTTGCCACTGAAGCTTTCTTT. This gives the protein CASSLTVATEAFF.

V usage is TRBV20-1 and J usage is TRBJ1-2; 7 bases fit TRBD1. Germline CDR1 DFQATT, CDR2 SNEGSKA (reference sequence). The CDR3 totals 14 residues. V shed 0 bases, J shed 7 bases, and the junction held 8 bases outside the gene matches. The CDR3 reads CSARDRQGGSGYTF. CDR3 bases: TGCAGTGCTAGAGATAGACAGGGAGGGAGTGGCTACACCTTC.

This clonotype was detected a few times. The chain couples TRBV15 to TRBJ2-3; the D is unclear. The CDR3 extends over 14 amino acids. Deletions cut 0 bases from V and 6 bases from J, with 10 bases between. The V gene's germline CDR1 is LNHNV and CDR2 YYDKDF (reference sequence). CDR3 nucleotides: TGTGCCACCAGCAGAGATCAGGCGTCCGATACGCAGTATTTT. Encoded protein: CATSRDQASDTQYF.

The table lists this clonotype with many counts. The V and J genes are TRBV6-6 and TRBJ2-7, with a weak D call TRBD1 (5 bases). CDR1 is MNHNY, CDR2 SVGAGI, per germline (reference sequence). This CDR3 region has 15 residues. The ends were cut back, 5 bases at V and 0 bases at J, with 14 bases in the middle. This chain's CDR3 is CASSQSQGNSYEQYF. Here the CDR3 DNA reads TGTGCCAGCAGTCAGTCCCAGGGCAACTCCTACGAGCAGTACTTC.

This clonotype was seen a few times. The CDR3 loop reads CASSSILGGTDTQYF. The CDR3 coding sequence is TGTGCCAGCAGTTCTATCCTGGGGGGCACAGATACGCAGTATTTT. The V and J genes are TRBV12-3 or TRBV12-4 and TRBJ2-3, with D perhaps TRBD1 or TRBD2 (5 bases each). This CDR3 has 15 amino acids. The V gene lost 4 bases and the J gene lost 1 base, with 12 bases spanning the gap.

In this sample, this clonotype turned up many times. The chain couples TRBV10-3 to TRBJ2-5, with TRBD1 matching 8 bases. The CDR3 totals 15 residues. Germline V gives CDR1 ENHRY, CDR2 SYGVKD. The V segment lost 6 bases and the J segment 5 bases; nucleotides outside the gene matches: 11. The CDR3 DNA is TGTGCCATCAGGGAAGGACAGGGTTCCGGTGAGACCCAGTACTTC. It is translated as CAIREGQGSGETQYF.

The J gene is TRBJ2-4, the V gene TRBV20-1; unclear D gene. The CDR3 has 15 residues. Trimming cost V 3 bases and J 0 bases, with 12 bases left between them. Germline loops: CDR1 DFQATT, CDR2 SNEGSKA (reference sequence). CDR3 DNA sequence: TGCAGTGCTAGTCCCCCTGGAGTAGCCAAAAACATTCAGTACTTC. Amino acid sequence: CSASPPGVAKNIQYF.

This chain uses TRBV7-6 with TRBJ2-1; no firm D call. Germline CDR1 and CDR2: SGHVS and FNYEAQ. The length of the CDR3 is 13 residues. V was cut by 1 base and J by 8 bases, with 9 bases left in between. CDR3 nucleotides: TGTGCCAGCAGCTTAGAGGCCCCTTATGAGCAGTTCTTC. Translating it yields CASSLEAPYEQFF.